These 12 T cell receptor beta chains came from one sample sequenced in a study of PD-1 blockade in classical Hodgkin lymphoma. Here immunoSEQ multiplex PCR was the method, and the copy in TCRdb shows in-frame clones only, minus some. Seen here are more than 40,000 clones, around 72% observed once, and the top ten hold under 3.5%. Relapse after autologous stem cell transplantation occurred in every patient, and brentuximab vedotin exposure varied. The specimen was peripheral blood mononuclear cells (PBMCs), collected before the second cycle of nivolumab. These receptors were obtained from a human donor with classical Hodgkin lymphoma.

This chain connects TRBV6-1 to TRBJ1-1; tentative D call: TRBD1 (5 bases). The CDR3 totals 15 residues. Trimming pared 6 bases from V and 3 bases from J, leaving 17 bases between. The germline V gene encodes CDR1 MNHNS and CDR2 SASEGT. As DNA, the CDR3 is TGTGCCAGCAGCCCCAGGGAGACAGCTCACACTGAAGCTTTCTTT. It codes for CASSPRETAHTEAFF.

The chain carries TRBV9 and TRBJ2-5; no definite D call. Per the germline V gene, CDR1 is SGDLS and CDR2 is YYNGEE. The ends were cut back, 4 bases at V and 4 bases at J, with 5 bases in the middle. This CDR3 has 11 residues. The CDR3 is CASSLRETQYF. CDR3 in DNA: TGTGCCAGCAGCTTGCGAGAGACCCAGTACTTC.

This chain joins TRBV5-4 and TRBJ2-1; tentatively, D is TRBD1 (5 bases). CDR3 size: 16 residues. V was pared by 0 bases and J by 6 bases, with 16 bases between. Germline V gene data show CDR1 as SGHNT and CDR2 as YYREEE (reference sequence). CDR3 region: CASSLETGPKGNEQFF. The DNA of the CDR3 is TGTGCCAGCAGCTTGGAAACAGGACCAAAGGGCAATGAGCAGTTCTTC.

The chain carries TRBV18 and TRBJ2-3; D unclear. With 10 bases removed from V and 2 bases from J, the gap between germline ends came to 13 bases. Germline values: CDR1 KGHSH, CDR2 LQKENI. The CDR3 length is 13 residues. The CDR3 region has the DNA TGTGCCATCGCTAAAGAATTCACAGATACGCAGTATTTT. It translates to CAIAKEFTDTQYF.

Within the sample, this clone is medium-sized. The CDR3 is CASSQGRQGITVQYF. The CDR3 bases are TGCGCCAGCAGCCAAGGACGGCAGGGTATTACGGTGCAGTACTTC. The chain recombines TRBV4-3 with TRBJ2-7, with D possibly being TRBD1 (5 bases). The germline V and J ends were trimmed by 1 base and 9 bases, with 19 bases remaining between them. The CDR3 consists of 15 residues. Germline loops: CDR1 LGHNA, CDR2 YSLEER.

The chain has TRBV9 and TRBJ2-5, with 13 bases lining up with TRBD2. The J segment lost 5 bases and the V segment lost 4 bases, leaving 8 bases of the junction unmatched. This CDR3 has 16 residues. Germline V gene lookup returns CDR1 SGDLS and CDR2 YYNGEE. The CDR3 spells CASSLGLAGEVETQYF. The CDR3 DNA reads TGTGCCAGCAGCTTAGGACTAGCGGGAGAGGTTGAGACCCAGTACTTC.

V is TRBV4-3 and J is TRBJ1-1, with D possibly being TRBD1 (6 bases). CDR1 is LGHNA, CDR2 YSLEER, per germline. CDR3 length: 14 residues. V lost 1 base and J lost 4, with 10 bases in between. The CDR3: CASSQVRGATEAFF. CDR3 bases: TGCGCCAGCAGCCAAGTCCGGGGGGCCACTGAAGCTTTCTTT.

V gene TRBV4-1 combines with J gene TRBJ2-5; D gene unclear. The CDR3 spans 13 residues. Germline V gene sequence: CDR1 MGHRA, CDR2 YSYEKL. V gave up 3 bases and J gave up 5 bases, with 10 bases separating them. The CDR3 region is CASSQTPMETQYF. As DNA, the CDR3 is TGCGCCAGCAGCCAGACCCCAATGGAGACCCAGTACTTC.

Remarks on this clone: The same CDR3 also results from other DNA sequences found in this sample. This chain uses TRBV6-1 with TRBJ1-1; perhaps TRBD1 as D (5 bases). V gave up 4 bases and J gave up 0 bases, with 12 bases separating them. The V gene's germline CDR1 is MNHNS and CDR2 SASEGT. The CDR3 totals 15 residues. This CDR3 is CASSVDKRLNTEAFF. The CDR3 DNA follows: TGTGCCAGCAGTGTGGACAAGAGATTGAACACTGAAGCTTTCTTT.

The chain couples TRBV7-8 to TRBJ2-3; a weak D match, TRBD1 (7 bases). The CDR3 length is 12 residues. V lost 5 bases and J lost 9, with 12 bases in between. Per germline, CDR1 SGHVS and CDR2 FQNEAQ. The CDR3 loop is CASSPGDSTQYF. The DNA for the CDR3 is TGTGCCAGCAGCCCGGGGGACAGCACGCAGTATTTT.

This rearrangement joins TRBV10-1 to TRBJ2-7; a weak D match, TRBD2 (5 bases). The CDR3 spans 14 residues. CDR1 WNHNN and CDR2 SYGVQD come from the germline V gene (reference sequence). V was trimmed by 0 bases and J by 12 bases, leaving 18 bases between them. The CDR3 sequence is CASSESDGGAVGYF. DNA for the CDR3: TGCGCCAGCAGTGAGTCAGATGGTGGAGCGGTGGGGTACTTC.

This chain joins TRBV5-4 and TRBJ1-1; no reliable D call. Germline assignment: CDR1 SGHNT and CDR2 YYREEE (reference sequence). Trimming took 0 bases from V and 0 from J, leaving 9 bases between them. The CDR3 covers 15 residues. The CDR3, as DNA: TGTGCCAGCAGCTTGGGAGTGGATGTGAACACTGAAGCTTTCTTT. It specifies CASSLGVDVNTEAFF. Drawing the rest from reference TRBV5-4 and TRBJ1-1, the complete variable domain is ETGVTQSPTHLIKTRGQQVTLRCSSQSGHNTVSWYQQALGQGPQFIFQYYREEENGRGNFPPRFSGLQFPNYSSELNVNALELDDSALYLCASSLGVDVNTEAFFGQGTRLTVV.